This T cell receptor (beta chain) was retrieved from a study of cytomegalovirus exposure and HLA in healthy donors. Per germline, CDR1 SGHTA and CDR2 FQGNSA. The V segment lost 0 bases and the J segment 4 bases; nucleotides outside the gene matches: 3. CDR3 length: 15 residues. The data were produced by immunoSEQ multiplex PCR, yet TCRdb's version contains in-frame clones alone and is incomplete. The data contain some 150,000 clones, approximately 90% of them singletons. Material for sequencing was PBMCs. The chain employs TRBV7-2 and TRBJ2-1, with TRBD1 matching over 7 bases. The receptor comes from a woman in her thirties in good health and CMV-seronegative. Here the CDR3 reads CASSLAGGTYNEQFF. The DNA of the CDR3 is TGTGCCAGCAGCTTAGCAGGGGGCACTTACAATGAGCAGTTCTTC.